This note documents a single T cell receptor beta chain sequence. This entry is derived from a study of OX40 agonist ivuxolimab in advanced cancers. Trimming removed 3 bases from V and 8 bases from J, with 16 bases in between. CDR3 length: 15 amino acids. Germline-derived CDR1 and CDR2 are MGHRA and YSYEKL. TCRdb keeps only in-frame clones here, not all; method: immunoSEQ multiplex PCR. The sample records around 15,000 clones, roughly 73% being singletons. This chain links TRBV4-1 with TRBJ1-4; D is undetermined. This TCR derives from an adult with an advanced solid tumor such as melanoma, head and neck, liver or kidney cancer. The sequences come from CD4+ or CD8+ T cells sorted from blood, collected in a trial of the OX40 agonist ivuxolimab. The CDR3 DNA reads TGCGCCAGCAGCCAGAACCTACAGAGGTGGGAAAAACTGTTTTTT. Translation: CASSQNLQRWEKLFF.